The source of this T cell receptor beta chain is a study of blood T cell repertoires in COVID-19. Original processing notes: For nucleated cells, counts were estimated from reference gene primer amplification. Assay used: immunoSEQ multiplex PCR; TCRdb lists only in-frame clones, some missing. Clone size and the V and J calls come from that table; the DNA yielded D and trimming. Here the sample spans 65,000 to 75,000 clones, 83% being singletons. Germline V gene data show CDR1 as LNHDA and CDR2 as SQIVND (reference sequence). The CDR3 is 13 residues long. Trimming removed 4 bases at V and 3 bases at J, with 10 bases between.

The specimen was peripheral blood. The receptor comes from an elderly man with acute or convalescent COVID-19. The J gene is TRBJ2-7, the V gene TRBV19, with no clear D. This chain's CDR3 is CASSTQAGYEQYF. The CDR3 DNA follows: TGTGCCAGTAGTACCCAGGCCGGCTACGAGCAGTACTTC.